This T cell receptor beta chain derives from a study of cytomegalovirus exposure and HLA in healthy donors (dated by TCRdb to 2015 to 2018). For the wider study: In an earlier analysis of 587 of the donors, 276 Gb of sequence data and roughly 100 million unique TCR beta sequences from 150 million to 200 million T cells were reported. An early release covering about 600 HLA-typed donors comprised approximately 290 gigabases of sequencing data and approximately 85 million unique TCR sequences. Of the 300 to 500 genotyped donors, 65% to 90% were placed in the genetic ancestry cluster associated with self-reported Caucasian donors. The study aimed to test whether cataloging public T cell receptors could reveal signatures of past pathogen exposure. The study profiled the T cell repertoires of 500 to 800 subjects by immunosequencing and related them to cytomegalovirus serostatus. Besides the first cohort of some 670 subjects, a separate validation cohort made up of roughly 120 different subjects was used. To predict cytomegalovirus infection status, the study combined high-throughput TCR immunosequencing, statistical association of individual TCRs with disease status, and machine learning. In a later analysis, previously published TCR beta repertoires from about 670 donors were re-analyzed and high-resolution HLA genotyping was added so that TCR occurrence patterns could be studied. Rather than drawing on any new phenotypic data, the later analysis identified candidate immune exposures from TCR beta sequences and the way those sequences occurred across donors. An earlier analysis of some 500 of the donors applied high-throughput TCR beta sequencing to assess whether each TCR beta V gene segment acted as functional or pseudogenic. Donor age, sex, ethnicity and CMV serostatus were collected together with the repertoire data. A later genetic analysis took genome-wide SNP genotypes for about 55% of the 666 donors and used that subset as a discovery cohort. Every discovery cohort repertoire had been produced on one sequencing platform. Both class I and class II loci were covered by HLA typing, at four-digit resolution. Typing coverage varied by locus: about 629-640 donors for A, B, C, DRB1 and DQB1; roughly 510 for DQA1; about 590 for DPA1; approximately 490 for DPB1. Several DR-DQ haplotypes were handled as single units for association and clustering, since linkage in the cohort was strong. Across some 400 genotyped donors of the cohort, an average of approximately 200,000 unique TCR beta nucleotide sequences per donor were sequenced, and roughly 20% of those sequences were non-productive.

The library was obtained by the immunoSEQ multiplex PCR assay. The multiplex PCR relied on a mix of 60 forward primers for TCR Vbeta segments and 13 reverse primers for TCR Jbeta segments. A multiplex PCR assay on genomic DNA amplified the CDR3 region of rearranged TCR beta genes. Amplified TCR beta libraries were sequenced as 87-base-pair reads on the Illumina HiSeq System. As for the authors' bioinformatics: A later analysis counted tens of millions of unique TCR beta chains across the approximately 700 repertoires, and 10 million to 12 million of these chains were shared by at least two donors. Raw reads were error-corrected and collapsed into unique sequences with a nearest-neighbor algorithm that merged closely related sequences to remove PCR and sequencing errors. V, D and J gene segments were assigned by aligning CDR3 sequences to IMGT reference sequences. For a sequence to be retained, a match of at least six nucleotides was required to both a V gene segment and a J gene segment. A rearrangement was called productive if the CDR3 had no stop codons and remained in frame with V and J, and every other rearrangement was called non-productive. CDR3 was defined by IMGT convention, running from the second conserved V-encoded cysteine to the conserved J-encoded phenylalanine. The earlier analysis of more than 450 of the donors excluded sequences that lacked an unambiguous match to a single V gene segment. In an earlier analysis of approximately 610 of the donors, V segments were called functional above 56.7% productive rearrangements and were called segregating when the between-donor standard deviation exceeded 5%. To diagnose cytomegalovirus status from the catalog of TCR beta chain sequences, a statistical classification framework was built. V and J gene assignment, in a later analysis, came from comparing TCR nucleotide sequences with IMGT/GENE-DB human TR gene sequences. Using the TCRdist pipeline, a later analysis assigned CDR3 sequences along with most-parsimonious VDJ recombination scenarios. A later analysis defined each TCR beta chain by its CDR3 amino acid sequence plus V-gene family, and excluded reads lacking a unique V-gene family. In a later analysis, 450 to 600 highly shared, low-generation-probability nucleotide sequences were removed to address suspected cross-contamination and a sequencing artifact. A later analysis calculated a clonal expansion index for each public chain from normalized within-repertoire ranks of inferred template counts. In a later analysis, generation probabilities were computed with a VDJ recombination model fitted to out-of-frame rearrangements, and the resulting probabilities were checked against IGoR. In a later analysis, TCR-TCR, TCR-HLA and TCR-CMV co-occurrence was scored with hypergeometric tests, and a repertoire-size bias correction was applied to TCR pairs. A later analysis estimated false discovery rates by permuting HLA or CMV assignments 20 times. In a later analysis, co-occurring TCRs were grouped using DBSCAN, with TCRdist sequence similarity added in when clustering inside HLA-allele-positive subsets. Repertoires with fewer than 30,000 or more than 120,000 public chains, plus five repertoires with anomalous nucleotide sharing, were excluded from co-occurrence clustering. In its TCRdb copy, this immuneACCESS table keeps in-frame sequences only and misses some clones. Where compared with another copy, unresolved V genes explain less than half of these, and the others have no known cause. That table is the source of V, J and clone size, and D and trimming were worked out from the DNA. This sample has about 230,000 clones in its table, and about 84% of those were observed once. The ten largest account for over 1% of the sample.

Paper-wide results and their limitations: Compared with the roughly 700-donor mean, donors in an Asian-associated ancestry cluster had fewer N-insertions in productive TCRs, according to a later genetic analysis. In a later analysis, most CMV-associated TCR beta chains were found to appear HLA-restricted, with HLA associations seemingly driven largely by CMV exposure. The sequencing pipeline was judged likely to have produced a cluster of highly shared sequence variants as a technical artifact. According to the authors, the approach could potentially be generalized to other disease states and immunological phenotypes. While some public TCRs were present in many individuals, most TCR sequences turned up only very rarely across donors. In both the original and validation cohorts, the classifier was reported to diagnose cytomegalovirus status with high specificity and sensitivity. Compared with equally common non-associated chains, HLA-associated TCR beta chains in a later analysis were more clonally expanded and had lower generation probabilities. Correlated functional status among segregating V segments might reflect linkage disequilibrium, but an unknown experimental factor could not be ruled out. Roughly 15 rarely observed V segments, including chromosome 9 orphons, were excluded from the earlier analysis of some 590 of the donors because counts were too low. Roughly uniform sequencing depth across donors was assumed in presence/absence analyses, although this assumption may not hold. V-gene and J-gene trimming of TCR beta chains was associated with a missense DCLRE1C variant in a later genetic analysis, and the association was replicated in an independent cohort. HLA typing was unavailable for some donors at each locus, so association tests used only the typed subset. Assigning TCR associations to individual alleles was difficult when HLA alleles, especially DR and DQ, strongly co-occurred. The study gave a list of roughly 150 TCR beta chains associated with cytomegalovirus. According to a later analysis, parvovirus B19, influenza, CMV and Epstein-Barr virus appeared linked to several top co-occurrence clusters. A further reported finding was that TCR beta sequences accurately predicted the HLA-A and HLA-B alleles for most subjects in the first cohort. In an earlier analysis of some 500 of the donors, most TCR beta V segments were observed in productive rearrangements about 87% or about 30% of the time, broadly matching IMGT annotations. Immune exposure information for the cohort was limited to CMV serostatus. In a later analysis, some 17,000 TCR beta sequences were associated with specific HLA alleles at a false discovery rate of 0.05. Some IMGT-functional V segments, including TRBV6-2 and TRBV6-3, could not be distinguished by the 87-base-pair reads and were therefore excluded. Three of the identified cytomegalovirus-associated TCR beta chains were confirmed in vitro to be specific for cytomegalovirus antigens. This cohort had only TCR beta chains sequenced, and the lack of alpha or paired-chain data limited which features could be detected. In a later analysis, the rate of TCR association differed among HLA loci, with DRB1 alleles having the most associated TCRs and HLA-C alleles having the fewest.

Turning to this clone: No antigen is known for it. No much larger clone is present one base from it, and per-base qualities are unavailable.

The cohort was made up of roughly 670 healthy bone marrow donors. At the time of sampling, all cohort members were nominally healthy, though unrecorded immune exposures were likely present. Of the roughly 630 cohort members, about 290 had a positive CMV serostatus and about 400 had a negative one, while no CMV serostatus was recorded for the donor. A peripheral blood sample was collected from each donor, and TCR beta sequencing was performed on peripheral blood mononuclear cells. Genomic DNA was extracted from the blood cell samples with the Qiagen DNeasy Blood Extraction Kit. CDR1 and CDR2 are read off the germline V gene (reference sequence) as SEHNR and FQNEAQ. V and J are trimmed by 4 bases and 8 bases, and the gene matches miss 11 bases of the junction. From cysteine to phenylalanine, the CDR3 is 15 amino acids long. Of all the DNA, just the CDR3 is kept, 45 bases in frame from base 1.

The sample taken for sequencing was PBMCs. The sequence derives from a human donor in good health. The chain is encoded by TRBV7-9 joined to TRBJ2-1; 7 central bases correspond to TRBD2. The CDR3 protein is CASSSTGTTGDEQFF. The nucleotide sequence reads TGTGCCAGCAGCTCAACCGGGACTACCGGCGATGAGCAGTTCTTC.